Shown below are 31 T cell receptor beta chains from a single sample sequenced in a study of OX40 agonist ivuxolimab in advanced cancers. The assay was immunoSEQ multiplex PCR, and TCRdb's table has in-frame clones only and misses some. The table lists approximately 70,000 clones, around 84% of them singletons. The material sequenced was CD4+ or CD8+ T cells sorted from blood, taken in a trial of the OX40 agonist ivuxolimab. The receptors originated from an adult with an advanced solid tumor such as melanoma, head and neck, liver or kidney cancer.

This chain uses TRBV5-1 with TRBJ1-2, with D possibly matching TRBD1 (5 bases). Germline V gene data show CDR1 as SGHRS and CDR2 as YFSETQ. V was trimmed by 0 bases and J by 3 bases, leaving 9 bases between them. This CDR3 has 14 amino acids. CDR3 protein: CASSLEGEDYGYTF. CDR3 bases: TGCGCCAGCAGCTTGGAAGGGGAGGACTATGGCTACACCTTC.

The chain uses TRBV27 and TRBJ1-3; no firm D call. This CDR3 has 15 residues. V lost 2 bases to trimming and J lost 0 bases, with 8 bases between them. Looked up from germline, CDR1 is MNHEY and CDR2 is SMNVEV (reference sequence). This CDR3 is CASSLSRGSGNTIYF. CDR3 sequence (DNA): TGTGCCAGCAGTTTAAGCCGGGGCTCTGGAAACACCATATATTTT.

J is TRBJ2-7 and V is TRBV7-8; 10 bases are shared with TRBD1. There are 16 residues in the CDR3. Germline V CDR1 and CDR2: SGHVS, FQNEAQ. With V trimmed by 4 bases and J by 3 bases, 9 bases remained unmatched. The CDR3 loop is CASSSYGTGALYEQYF. CDR3 bases: TGTGCCAGCAGCTCTTACGGGACAGGGGCACTCTACGAGCAGTACTTC.

The chain joins TRBV5-6 to TRBJ1-2; D might be TRBD1 (6 bases). CDR3 length: 14 residues. Trimming took off 4 bases at V and 3 bases at J, with 13 bases between the two ends. Germline assignment: CDR1 SGHDT and CDR2 YYEEEE. The CDR3 nucleotides are TGTGCCAGCAGCCCCGGACAGTTGTACTATGGCTACACCTTC. This encodes CASSPGQLYYGYTF.

The V and J genes are TRBV6-5 and TRBJ2-1, with D uncertain. Trimming pared 4 bases from V and 2 bases from J, leaving 6 bases between. The CDR3 spans 13 residues. Per germline, CDR1 MNHEY and CDR2 SVGAGI. CDR3 DNA: TGTGCCAGCAGTTTTCAGGCCTACAATGAGCAGTTCTTC. It translates to CASSFQAYNEQFF.

The V and J genes are TRBV9 and TRBJ2-1, with D possibly being TRBD1 (6 bases). Germline values: CDR1 SGDLS, CDR2 YYNGEE. CDR3 length: 15 amino acids. The germline V and J ends were trimmed by 3 bases and 2 bases, with 12 bases remaining between them. CDR3 amino acids: CASSATGPPYNEQFF. CDR3 DNA sequence: TGTGCCAGCAGCGCCACAGGGCCCCCCTACAATGAGCAGTTCTTC.

The chain has TRBV4-1 and TRBJ2-2; the D is unclear. CDR3 size: 15 residues. Germline V gene data show CDR1 as MGHRA and CDR2 as YSYEKL. The germline V and J ends were trimmed by 2 bases and 6 bases, with 13 bases remaining between them. The CDR3 DNA follows: TGCGCCAGCAGCCAACCATCGGGTAGGCCCGGGGAGCTGTTTTTT. Its translation: CASSQPSGRPGELFF.

The rearrangement uses TRBV6-1 and TRBJ2-2; D perhaps matches TRBD2 (6 bases). This CDR3 region has 15 residues. In germline, CDR1 is MNHNS, CDR2 SASEGT. Trimming took 10 bases from V and 3 from J, leaving 18 bases between them. The CDR3 reads CATQILWGDTGELFF. CDR3 DNA: TGTGCCACCCAAATCCTTTGGGGGGACACCGGGGAGCTGTTTTTT.

The chain has TRBV7-8 and TRBJ1-1; D may be TRBD1 (5 bases). V lost 0 bases and J 4 bases, leaving 15 bases between the germline ends. The V gene's germline CDR1 is SGHVS and CDR2 FQNEAQ. The CDR3 loop spans 16 amino acids. The CDR3 loop is CASSLANARGRTEAFF. CDR3 nucleotides: TGTGCCAGCAGCTTAGCCAACGCTAGGGGACGCACTGAAGCTTTCTTT.

V gene TRBV2 combines with J gene TRBJ1-2; D is unclear. The CDR3 sequence is 15 residues long. V was cut by 3 bases and J by 7 bases, with 18 bases left in between. Germline-derived CDR1 and CDR2 are SNHLY and FYNNEI. The CDR3 region has the DNA TGTGCCAGCAGTGATTTGAGAACATCAGCGCGTGGCTACACCTTC. Its protein product is CASSDLRTSARGYTF.

The sample holds one count of this clone. The chain uses TRBV6-6 and TRBJ2-7; D remains ambiguous. CDR3 length: 12 amino acids. Trimming left V 2 bases short and J 3 bases short, with 5 bases between. Germline CDR1 MNHNY, CDR2 SVGAGI (reference sequence). CDR3 in DNA: TGTGCCAGCAGTTACAGGGACTACGAGCAGTACTTC. Translated, it gives CASSYRDYEQYF.

V is TRBV5-8 and J is TRBJ2-1, with 9 positions matching TRBD2. The CDR3 runs 16 residues. Unmatched junction bases numbered 11, after V lost 3 bases and J lost 7 bases. Germline CDR1 and CDR2: SGHTS and YDEGEE. The CDR3 sequence is CASSSFSGSSYNEQFF. The CDR3 DNA follows: TGTGCCAGCAGCTCCTTTAGCGGGAGTTCGTATAATGAGCAGTTCTTC.

The rearrangement uses TRBV5-4 and TRBJ1-4; a possible D gene is TRBD1 (6 bases). The CDR3 loop spans 15 amino acids. V was shortened by 5 bases and J by 8 bases, with 19 bases between the two germline ends. Germline values: CDR1 SGHNT, CDR2 YYREEE (reference sequence). This CDR3 is CASRRQGTKGEKLFF. The CDR3 DNA reads TGTGCCAGCAGACGCCAGGGGACTAAGGGGGAAAAACTGTTTTTT.

The chain employs TRBV2 and TRBJ2-5; D is possibly TRBD1 or TRBD2 (5 bases each). Between the trimmed V and J ends, which lost 7 bases and 2 bases, there was a span of 17 bases. Germline-derived CDR1 and CDR2 are SNHLY and FYNNEI. This CDR3 is built from 15 residues. The CDR3 loop is CASKVRTGPQETQYF. The CDR3 DNA reads TGTGCCAGCAAGGTCCGGACGGGGCCACAAGAGACCCAGTACTTC.

This rearrangement joins TRBV19 to TRBJ1-5; 8 bases map to TRBD1. Trimming cost V 10 bases and J 6 bases; bases outside gene matches: 8. The germline V gene encodes CDR1 LNHDA and CDR2 SQIVND (reference sequence). CDR3 length: 13 residues. The CDR3 loop reads CATAQGEAQPQHF. The CDR3 DNA sequence: TGTGCCACCGCACAGGGGGAGGCTCAGCCCCAGCATTTT.

This chain uses TRBV11-1 with TRBJ2-3; TRBD2 is a possible D gene (6 bases). This CDR3 has 14 amino acids. Germline loops: CDR1 SGHAT, CDR2 FQDESV (reference sequence). Trimming cost V 1 base and J 10 bases, with 15 bases left between them. DNA for the CDR3: TGTGCCAGCAGCTTAGGGGTTAGCGGAGGCTCGCAGTATTTT. This codes for CASSLGVSGGSQYF.

This clone was picked up one time. The chain uses TRBV30 and TRBJ2-5; 7 bases line up with TRBD1. V dropped 3 bases and J dropped 0; count of bases not matched to a gene: 7. Germline V gives CDR1 GTSNPN, CDR2 SVGIG (reference sequence). This CDR3 is 15 amino acids long. CDR3 region: CAWRPGTEYQETQYF. The CDR3 nucleotides are TGTGCCTGGAGACCCGGGACAGAGTACCAAGAGACCCAGTACTTC.

J is TRBJ2-7 and V is TRBV5-1; D call uncertain. Germline values: CDR1 SGHRS, CDR2 YFSETQ. The ends were cut back, 0 bases at V and 0 bases at J, with 10 bases in the middle. This CDR3 contains 15 residues. CDR3 in amino acids: CASSLGLGSSYEQYF. The CDR3 nucleotides are TGCGCCAGCAGCTTGGGCCTAGGCAGCTCCTACGAGCAGTACTTC.

J is TRBJ1-1 and V is TRBV28; D possibly corresponds to TRBD1 (6 bases). Germline V lookup: CDR1 MDHEN, CDR2 SYDVKM. The CDR3 consists of 11 residues. Trimming shortened V by 7 bases and J by 10 bases, and 13 bases separated the two germline ends. The CDR3 coding sequence is TGTGCCAGCATTAAACAGGGCCTAGCTTTCTTT. Its translation: CASIKQGLAFF.

This clone was seen a few times. The chain links TRBV7-9 to TRBJ2-1, with TRBD2 matching 14 bases. CDR3 size: 19 residues. Germline CDR1 and CDR2: SEHNR and FQNEAQ (reference sequence). J was trimmed by 1 base and V by 6 bases; bases with no gene match: 11. The CDR3 DNA follows: TGTGCCAGCAGACATGGACTAGCGGGAGGCCTGGGGTCCTACAATGAGCAGTTCTTC. Protein: CASRHGLAGGLGSYNEQFF.

This clone was seen a handful of times. The gene calls are TRBV4-1 and TRBJ2-3; 11 positions match TRBD2. Germline CDR1 is MGHRA and CDR2 is YSYEKL. This CDR3 region has 17 residues. V shed 2 bases and J 2 bases; nucleotides not matched to a gene: 6. DNA of the CDR3: TGCGCCAGCAGCCAATCTGGACTAGCGGGCAACACAGATACGCAGTATTTT. This gives the protein CASSQSGLAGNTDTQYF.

The chain combines TRBV19 with TRBJ1-5; TRBD1 matches at 9 bases. The CDR3 runs to 15 residues. Germline CDR1 reads LNHDA; CDR2 reads SQIVND (reference sequence). Losses at the gene ends were 7 bases for V and 6 bases for J; bases not matched to a gene: 10. CDR3 sequence: CASITTPTGGQPQHF. CDR3 coding DNA: TGTGCCAGTATCACGACCCCGACAGGGGGTCAGCCCCAGCATTTT. Full variable domain (remainder filled in from reference TRBV19 and TRBJ1-5): DGGITQSPKYLFRKEGQNVTLSCEQNLNHDAMYWYRQDPGQGLRLIYYSQIVNDFQKGDIAEGYSVSREKKESFPLTVTSAQKNPTAFYLCASITTPTGGQPQHFGDGTRLSIL.

The rearrangement joins TRBV6-1 to TRBJ2-7; maybe TRBD1 (5 bases). V dropped 4 bases and J dropped 2 bases, with 12 bases sitting between them. CDR1 and CDR2 from the germline V gene are MNHNS and SASEGT. The CDR3 consists of 14 residues. CDR3 residues: CASSVSGNPYEQYF. For the CDR3, the DNA is TGTGCCAGCAGTGTATCAGGGAACCCCTACGAGCAGTACTTC.

The rearrangement links TRBV7-9 to TRBJ1-5, with 7 bases matching TRBD1. The V and J ends lost 3 bases and 0 bases, in that order; junction bases with no gene match: 5. This CDR3 is 16 amino acids long. CDR1 SEHNR and CDR2 FQNEAQ come from the germline V gene (reference sequence). This CDR3 is CASSFAGGNSNQPQHF. The CDR3, as DNA: TGTGCCAGCAGCTTCGCAGGGGGTAATAGCAATCAGCCCCAGCATTTT.

The chain uses TRBV7-9 and TRBJ2-7, with D tentatively TRBD1 (6 bases). This CDR3 is 14 amino acids long. V shed 10 bases and J shed 0 bases, with 16 bases lying between them. CDR1 and CDR2 (germline): SEHNR, FQNEAQ (reference sequence). The CDR3 region is CATGPRTASYEQYF. CDR3 sequence (DNA): TGTGCCACAGGACCCCGGACAGCCTCCTACGAGCAGTACTTC.

The rearrangement joins TRBV18 to TRBJ2-7, with 14 bases matching TRBD2. The CDR3 extends over 15 amino acids. Germline V lookup: CDR1 KGHSH, CDR2 LQKENI. After removal of 6 bases from V and 3 bases from J, the junction contained 4 bases not matched to a gene. In DNA form, the CDR3 reads TGTGCCAGCTCGCCCGGACTAGCGGGGGGCTACGAGCAGTACTTC. Translated: CASSPGLAGGYEQYF.

This rearrangement joins TRBV7-2 to TRBJ1-5; 7 nucleotides align to TRBD1. From germline, CDR1 is SGHTA and CDR2 FQGNSA. CDR3 size: 19 residues. The ends lost 5 bases at V and 3 bases at J; junction bases unmatched: 19. CDR3 residues: CASSLRGGNSRLANQPQHF. The CDR3 nucleotides are TGTGCCAGCAGCCTTAGAGGGGGCAACTCCCGCCTAGCCAATCAGCCCCAGCATTTT.

This chain connects TRBV5-1 to TRBJ2-7, with 11 bases fitting TRBD2. CDR3 size: 17 residues. With V trimmed by 3 bases and J by 0 bases, 8 bases remained unmatched. CDR1 is SGHRS, CDR2 YFSETQ, per germline. The CDR3 is CASSSLGTSGNSYEQYF. In nucleotides, the CDR3 is TGCGCCAGCAGCTCGCTCGGGACTAGCGGAAACTCCTACGAGCAGTACTTC.

V gene TRBV4-2 combines with J gene TRBJ1-2; 12 nucleotides align to TRBD1. The V gene end was trimmed by 4 bases and the J gene end by 8 bases; junction bases not matched to a gene: 5. This CDR3 is built from 14 residues. Germline CDR1 LGHNA, CDR2 YNFKEQ. CDR3 protein: CASSLGTGGEGYTF. CDR3 sequence (DNA): TGTGCCAGCAGCCTCGGGACAGGGGGCGAGGGCTACACCTTC.

The J gene is TRBJ2-1, the V gene TRBV2; 7 nucleotides line up with TRBD1. The V and J ends lost 7 bases and 10 bases, in that order; junction bases with no gene match: 10. The germline V gene has CDR1 SNHLY and CDR2 FYNNEI. The CDR3 has 13 residues. The CDR3 loop is CASNPDRAKEQFF. DNA for the CDR3: TGTGCCAGCAATCCCGACAGGGCCAAGGAGCAGTTCTTC.

V is TRBV29-1 and J is TRBJ1-5; no clear D gene. Trimming took 5 bases from V and 4 from J, leaving 9 bases between them. The CDR3 runs to 12 residues. CDR1 is SQVTM and CDR2 is ANQGSEA in the germline V gene. The CDR3 DNA follows: TGCAGCGTTCTGGTGGGGAATCAGCCCCAGCATTTT. Its translation: CSVLVGNQPQHF.